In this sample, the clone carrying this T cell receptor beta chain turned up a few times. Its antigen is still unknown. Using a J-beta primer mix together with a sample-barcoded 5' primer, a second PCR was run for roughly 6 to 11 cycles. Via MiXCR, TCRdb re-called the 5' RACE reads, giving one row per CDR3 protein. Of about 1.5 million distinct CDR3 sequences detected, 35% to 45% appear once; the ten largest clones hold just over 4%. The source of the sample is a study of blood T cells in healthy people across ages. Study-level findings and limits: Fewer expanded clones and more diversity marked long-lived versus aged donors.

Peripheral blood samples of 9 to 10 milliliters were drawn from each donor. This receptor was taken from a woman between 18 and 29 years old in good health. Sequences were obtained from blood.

The CDR3: CASSSRGRGTYEQYF. The CDR3 DNA is TGTGCCAGCAGTTCCAGGGGGAGGGGAACTTACGAGCAGTACTTC. The chain employs TRBV28 and TRBJ2-7; either TRBD1 or TRBD2 may fit D (7 bases each). The ends were cut back, 4 bases at V and 4 bases at J, with 17 bases in the middle. Germline V lookup: CDR1 MDHEN, CDR2 SYDVKM. The CDR3 covers 15 residues.